These T cell receptor beta chains were read from a single sample in a study of T cell changes during pregnancy in multiple sclerosis. The data were produced by immunoSEQ multiplex PCR, yet TCRdb's version contains in-frame clones alone and is incomplete. Here the sample spans some 87,000 clones, around nine tenths being singletons. Sequencing used CD4+ T cells from peripheral blood mononuclear cells, obtained before pregnancy. Receptors were obtained from a female donor with multiple sclerosis, enrolled in a pregnancy study. Each CDR3 is given with its conserved first and last residue. The D gene is left open where the match is weak. Some rows mark clone size as missing; the rest say once, few, many or name a class of expanded clone.

14	TRBV18	TRBJ2-5	TRBD2	.	TGTGCCAGCTCACCTAGCGGGCGTACGGAGACCCAGTACTTC	CASSPSGRTETQYF
14	TRBV7-2	TRBJ1-4	.	.	TGTGCCAGCAGCTTAGGCAGTAAAAATGAAAAACTGTTTTTT	CASSLGSKNEKLFF
14	TRBV19	TRBJ1-1	.	once	TGTGCCAGTAGTGCTAAGGGGATGAACACTGAAGCTTTCTTT	CASSAKGMNTEAFF
15	TRBV5-6	TRBJ1-2	.	.	TGTGCCAGCAGCTCGCTTGGTCCTAGCGACTATGGCTACACCTTC	CASSSLGPSDYGYTF
16	TRBV5-5	TRBJ2-1	TRBD1	once	TGTGCCAGCAGCTTGGTGCTACAGGGGGCAGGGAATGAGCAGTTCTTC	CASSLVLQGAGNEQFF
15	TRBV2	TRBJ1-4	.	.	TGTGCCAGCAGCCTGCAGGGTTTCGGTAATGAAAAACTGTTTTTT	CASSLQGFGNEKLFF
12	TRBV6-6	TRBJ2-7	.	.	TGTGCCAGCAGTTACTCGAGATACGAGCAGTACTTC	CASSYSRYEQYF
14	TRBV5-6	TRBJ2-1	.	few	TGTGCCAGCAGCTTGTTACGGGCCTACAATGAGCAGTTCTTC	CASSLLRAYNEQFF
16	TRBV4-2	TRBJ1-1	.	.	TGTGCCAGCAGCCAAGGTACCCCACCCCGGGGCACTGAAGCTTTCTTT	CASSQGTPPRGTEAFF
15	TRBV27	TRBJ2-7	.	once	TGTGCCAGCAGTTCCACAGGGGAGGCCCCCTACGAGCAGTACTTC	CASSSTGEAPYEQYF
13	TRBV6-6	TRBJ2-7	.	.	TGTGCCAGCACCGACGGGATCTTTTACGAGCAGTACTTC	CASTDGIFYEQYF
12	TRBV28	TRBJ2-1	.	.	TGTGCCAGCCGTGGACAGCAGGATGAGCAGTTCTTC	CASRGQQDEQFF
15	TRBV30	TRBJ2-3	TRBD2	.	TGTGCCTGGAGCCCCGGACTAGCGGTAACAGATACGCAGTATTTT	CAWSPGLAVTDTQYF
17	TRBV25-1	TRBJ2-1	TRBD2	once	TGTGCCAGCAGGGGGACTAGCGGGGGATTTTCCTACAATGAGCAGTTCTTC	CASRGTSGGFSYNEQFF
13	TRBV18	TRBJ2-5	.	.	TGTGCCAGCTCAAAGGGGGAGAAAGAGACCCAGTACTTC	CASSKGEKETQYF
16	TRBV7-9	TRBJ1-2	TRBD1	.	TGTGCCAGCAGCTTAGAGGGGGCCAAACCCTACTATGGCTACACCTTC	CASSLEGAKPYYGYTF
15	TRBV5-6	TRBJ2-1	TRBD1	.	TGTGCCAGCAGCGGGACAGGTTCCTCCTACAATGAGCAGTTCTTC	CASSGTGSSYNEQFF
18	TRBV10-1	TRBJ2-3	TRBD1	.	TGCGCCAGCAGTGAGTCGCTCGGGACAGGGGGTGACACAGATACGCAGTATTTT	CASSESLGTGGDTDTQYF
13	TRBV5-1	TRBJ2-1	.	.	TGCGCCAGCAGCTTAGGGACATCGAATGAGCAGTTCTTC	CASSLGTSNEQFF
14	TRBV7-2	TRBJ1-2	.	.	TGTGCCAGCAGCTTAGCGCCAGACGGGTATGGCTACACCTTC	CASSLAPDGYGYTF
14	TRBV28	TRBJ1-3	.	.	TGTGCCAGCAACTCGGGAGGGGTCGGAAACACCATATATTTT	CASNSGGVGNTIYF
15	TRBV19	TRBJ1-1	.	.	TGTGCCAGTAGTGTCCTAAGGGGTCTGAACACTGAAGCTTTCTTT	CASSVLRGLNTEAFF
14	TRBV6-1	TRBJ2-1	TRBD1	.	TGTGCCAGCAACCGAGACAGGGATTTGAATGAGCAGTTCTTC	CASNRDRDLNEQFF
12	TRBV30	TRBJ1-2	TRBD1	.	TGTGCCAGATCAGGGGGTTTATATGGCTACACCTTC	CARSGGLYGYTF
13	TRBV6-1	TRBJ1-4	.	.	TGTGCCAGCAGTGCAAGGACTAGGGAAAAACTGTTTTTT	CASSARTREKLFF
16	TRBV10-2	TRBJ2-7	TRBD2	.	TGCGCCAGCAGCCTAATACCGGGACTAAAAACCTACGAGCAGTACTTC	CASSLIPGLKTYEQYF